The next 23 T cell receptor beta chains were all read from a single sample in a study of T cell responses to AZD1222 COVID-19 vaccine. The method was immunoSEQ multiplex PCR; TCRdb's version includes in-frame clones alone and lacks a portion of them. The sample shows some 180,000 clones, 80% to 95% of them seen only once. The sequenced sample was peripheral blood, obtained 28 days after the second dose of the MenACWY control vaccine. The receptor set was obtained from an adult who received the MenACWY meningococcal vaccine as a control.

The chain joins TRBV2 to TRBJ1-3; TRBD1 agrees at 10 bases. CDR1 and CDR2 (germline): SNHLY, FYNNEI. This CDR3 spans 17 amino acids. The trim removed 6 bases at V and 1 base at J, leaving 9 bases unmatched. CDR3 nucleotide sequence: TGTGCCAGCAGCCCAGGGGACAGGGGTATGTCTGGAAACACCATATATTTT. It yields the protein CASSPGDRGMSGNTIYF.

The chain recombines TRBV5-1 with TRBJ1-2, with TRBD1 matching 7 bases. This CDR3 is built from 15 residues. V lost 2 bases and J lost 4; bases outside the gene matches: 8. Germline assignment: CDR1 SGHRS and CDR2 YFSETQ. CDR3 nucleotides: TGCGCCAGCAGCTTCGAAGGGGGCCAGATCTATGGCTACACCTTC. The encoded protein is CASSFEGGQIYGYTF. The full variable domain, completed using reference TRBV5-1 and TRBJ1-2, is KAGVTQTPRYLIKTRGQQVTLSCSPISGHRSVSWYQQTPGQGLQFLFEYFSETQRNKGNFPGRFSGRQFSNSRSEMNVSTLELGDSALYLCASSFEGGQIYGYTFGSGTRLTVV.

This chain joins TRBV7-3 and TRBJ1-1, with 8 bases aligning to TRBD1. The CDR3 runs 14 residues. The germline V gene encodes CDR1 SGHTA and CDR2 FQGTGA. J lost 11 bases, V lost 5 bases, and 13 bases had no gene match. CDR3 in amino acids: CASSLGTGPLVAFF. In DNA form, the CDR3 reads TGTGCCAGCAGCCTGGGGACAGGACCCTTGGTTGCTTTCTTT.

The chain uses TRBV11-2 and TRBJ1-4; tentatively, D is TRBD1 (5 bases). Germline CDR1 is SGHAT and CDR2 is FQNNGV. The CDR3 covers 16 residues. V was cut by 3 bases and J by 0 bases, with 11 bases left in between. CDR3 in DNA: TGTGCCAGCAGCTTGACACGGGGGACAACTAATGAAAAACTGTTTTTT. Its protein is CASSLTRGTTNEKLFF.

The chain links TRBV2 to TRBJ2-5, with 7 nucleotides matching TRBD1. This CDR3 has 15 residues. Unmatched junction bases numbered 9, after V lost 4 bases and J lost 4 bases. CDR1 and CDR2 (germline): SNHLY, FYNNEI. CDR3 nucleotides: TGTGCCAGCAGTGGACAGGGTGTATTCGGAGAGACCCAGTACTTC. It translates to CASSGQGVFGETQYF.

This chain joins TRBV7-8 and TRBJ2-7; 10 bases line up with TRBD1. Germline CDR1 and CDR2: SGHVS and FQNEAQ. Unmatched junction bases numbered 7, after V lost 3 bases and J lost 2 bases. The CDR3 sequence is 16 residues long. The CDR3 spells CASSFEPGQGPYEQYF. The CDR3, as DNA: TGTGCCAGCAGCTTTGAACCGGGACAGGGGCCCTACGAGCAGTACTTC.

The genes are TRBV6-2 or TRBV6-3 and TRBJ2-7, with D possibly matching TRBD1 (5 bases). This CDR3 contains 17 residues. V was pared by 0 bases and J by 9 bases, with 24 bases between. Germline CDR1 is MNHEY and CDR2 is SVGEGT. DNA of the CDR3: TGTGCCAGCAGTTACTCGAGCTGGCGACAGTCGCTCGGTGGGCAGTACTTC. Amino acid sequence: CASSYSSWRQSLGGQYF.

The J gene is TRBJ2-7, the V gene TRBV30, with 11 bases identical to TRBD2. Trimming at V came to 2 bases and at J to 3 bases, leaving 3 bases not matched to a gene. The CDR3 runs 14 residues. Germline V gene data show CDR1 as GTSNPN and CDR2 as SVGIG (reference sequence). Written as DNA, the CDR3 is TGTGCCTGGAGTAAGGGACTAGCGGACTACGAGCAGTACTTC. Translating it yields CAWSKGLADYEQYF.

The gene calls are TRBV3-1 (or the pseudogene TRBV3-2) and TRBJ2-2, with D tentatively TRBD1 (6 bases). CDR1 and CDR2 (germline): LGHDT, YNNKEL (reference sequence). The V end was cut by 0 bases, the J end by 3 bases, with 17 bases between. This CDR3 spans 18 amino acids. The CDR3 spells CASSQDQYRELDTGELFF. The CDR3 region has the DNA TGTGCCAGCAGCCAAGATCAATACAGGGAGCTGGACACCGGGGAGCTGTTTTTT.

The rearrangement joins TRBV19 to TRBJ1-5; 7 positions match TRBD1. Germline V gene lookup returns CDR1 LNHDA and CDR2 SQIVND (reference sequence). The CDR3 is made up of 15 amino acids. The V gene end was trimmed by 8 bases and the J gene end by 2 bases; junction bases not matched to a gene: 9. CDR3 coding DNA: TGTGCCAGTTCGGATACAGGGGCCGGCAATCAGCCCCAGCATTTT. Its protein product is CASSDTGAGNQPQHF. The full variable domain, with the rest looked up from reference TRBV19 and TRBJ1-5, is DGGITQSPKYLFRKEGQNVTLSCEQNLNHDAMYWYRQDPGQGLRLIYYSQIVNDFQKGDIAEGYSVSREKKESFPLTVTSAQKNPTAFYLCASSDTGAGNQPQHFGDGTRLSIL.

The chain uses TRBV11-2 and TRBJ2-1, with unresolved D. Between the trimmed V and J ends, which lost 4 bases and 5 bases, there was a span of 12 bases. The length of the CDR3 is 14 residues. Germline values: CDR1 SGHAT, CDR2 FQNNGV. In DNA, the CDR3 is TGTGCCAGCAGCTCAGTGATTACGAACAATGAGCAGTTCTTC. Translation: CASSSVITNNEQFF.

The chain employs TRBV6-1 and TRBJ1-1, with D uncertain. V shed 3 bases and J shed 4 bases, with 12 bases lying between them. Looked up from germline, CDR1 is MNHNS and CDR2 is SASEGT. The CDR3 spans 14 residues. The DNA of the CDR3 is TGTGCCAGCAGTGACGGAACAGAAAGCACTGAAGCTTTCTTT. It codes for CASSDGTESTEAFF.

The rearrangement joins TRBV28 to TRBJ1-4; D perhaps matches TRBD1 (5 bases). This CDR3 is built from 14 residues. V dropped 4 bases and J dropped 7 bases, with 13 bases sitting between them. Looked up from germline, CDR1 is MDHEN and CDR2 is SYDVKM. The CDR3 DNA follows: TGTGCCAGCAGTTCGACAGTAGGAAGTGAAAAACTGTTTTTT. It specifies CASSSTVGSEKLFF. The full variable domain, completed using reference TRBV28 and TRBJ1-4, is DVKVTQSSRYLVKRTGEKVFLECVQDMDHENMFWYRQDPGLGLRLIYFSYDVKMKEKGDIPEGYSVSREKKERFSLILESASTNQTSMYLCASSSTVGSEKLFFGSGTQLSVL.

The chain combines TRBV29-1 with TRBJ1-2; no clear D gene. V lost 6 bases and J 8 bases, leaving 16 bases between the germline ends. Germline V gives CDR1 SQVTM, CDR2 ANQGSEA. CDR3 length: 12 residues. In DNA, the CDR3 is TGCAGCGTGGTTACGGCCCAGCCCGGCTACACCTTC. This sequence encodes CSVVTAQPGYTF.

The chain employs TRBV19 and TRBJ1-1; 8 positions match TRBD1. J lost 7 bases, V lost 5 bases, and 15 bases had no gene match. The CDR3 is 16 residues long. Germline V gene data show CDR1 as LNHDA and CDR2 as SQIVND (reference sequence). The CDR3: CASSRGARTGTDEAFF. The CDR3 DNA follows: TGTGCCAGTAGTCGAGGGGCCCGGACAGGGACGGATGAAGCTTTCTTT.

The chain couples TRBV18 to TRBJ2-1; D may be TRBD1 (6 bases). V was pared by 1 base and J by 10 bases, with 17 bases between. This CDR3 spans 15 amino acids. Per the germline V gene, CDR1 is KGHSH and CDR2 is LQKENI. As DNA, the CDR3 is TGTGCCAGCTCACCACGGGCAGGGGAGAAAGCCGAGCAGTTCTTC. Translated: CASSPRAGEKAEQFF.

The chain is built from TRBV2 and TRBJ2-7, with no clear D. The CDR3 consists of 13 residues. CDR1 and CDR2 (germline): SNHLY, FYNNEI. Trimming removed 6 bases at V and 7 bases at J, with 16 bases between. CDR3 sequence reads: CASRPGRPEEQYF. The CDR3 DNA reads as TGTGCCAGCAGACCCGGGCGACCTGAGGAGCAGTACTTC. The variable domain in full, with the rest retrieved from reference TRBV2 and TRBJ2-7, is EPEVTQTPSHQVTQMGQEVILRCVPISNHLYFYWYRQILGQKVEFLVSFYNNEISEKSEIFDDQFSVERPDGSNFTLKIRSTKLEDSAMYFCASRPGRPEEQYFGPGTRLTVT.

The chain links TRBV6-2 or TRBV6-3 to TRBJ2-1; 9 nucleotides line up with TRBD1. Germline CDR1 and CDR2: MNHEY and SVGEGT. The CDR3 spans 15 residues. With V trimmed by 6 bases and J by 1 base, 4 bases remained unmatched. CDR3 sequence: CASRYDRGSYNEQFF. In DNA form, the CDR3 reads TGTGCCAGCAGATACGACAGGGGGTCCTACAATGAGCAGTTCTTC.

V is TRBV27 and J is TRBJ2-2; TRBD1 is a possible D gene (5 bases). This CDR3 has 18 amino acids. Trimming shortened V by 0 bases and J by 3 bases, and 17 bases separated the two germline ends. In germline, CDR1 is MNHEY, CDR2 SMNVEV (reference sequence). The CDR3 loop reads CASSLSAWGLEDTGELFF. Here the CDR3 DNA reads TGTGCCAGCAGTTTATCTGCGTGGGGCTTAGAGGACACCGGGGAGCTGTTTTTT.

This clone was seen only once. V and J are TRBV29-1 and TRBJ2-2, with TRBD2 identical over 12 bases. Looked up from germline, CDR1 is SQVTM and CDR2 is ANQGSEA. The CDR3 consists of 15 residues. V trimming: 4 bases; J trimming: 2 bases; junction bases outside the gene matches: 2. The CDR3 DNA reads TGCAGCGTTGGACTAGCGGGGGCTAACACCGGGGAGCTGTTTTTT. Encoded protein: CSVGLAGANTGELFF.

This clone was detected only a few times. The chain combines TRBV6-5 with TRBJ1-6; no definite D call. With 7 bases removed from V and 4 bases from J, the gap between germline ends came to 2 bases. This CDR3 is 11 amino acids long. CDR1 is MNHEY, CDR2 SVGAGI, per germline. The CDR3 coding sequence is TGTGCCAGCAAGTATAATTCACCCCTCCACTTT. As protein: CASKYNSPLHF.

The gene calls are TRBV10-3 and TRBJ1-2, with 9 bases that match TRBD1. Germline CDR1 reads ENHRY; CDR2 reads SYGVKD. This CDR3 spans 14 amino acids. With V trimmed by 0 bases and J by 4 bases, 0 bases remained unmatched. CDR3 residues: CAISESGQGYGYTF. The CDR3, as DNA: TGTGCCATCAGTGAGTCGGGACAGGGCTATGGCTACACCTTC.

The chain combines TRBV15 with TRBJ2-1; 10 bases are a match to TRBD1. The CDR3 is made up of 15 amino acids. V shed 3 bases, J shed 3 bases, and the junction held 2 bases outside the gene matches. Germline V gives CDR1 LNHNV, CDR2 YYDKDF (reference sequence). CDR3 region: CATSRDRGNYNEQFF. Here the CDR3 DNA reads TGTGCCACCAGCAGGGACAGGGGGAACTACAATGAGCAGTTCTTC. The complete variable domain, with remaining parts taken from reference TRBV15 and TRBJ2-1, reads DAMVIQNPRYQVTQFGKPVTLSCSQTLNHNVMYWYQQKSSQAPKLLFHYYDKDFNNEADTPDNFQSRRPNTSFCFLDIRSPGLGDTAMYLCATSRDRGNYNEQFFGPGTRLTVL.